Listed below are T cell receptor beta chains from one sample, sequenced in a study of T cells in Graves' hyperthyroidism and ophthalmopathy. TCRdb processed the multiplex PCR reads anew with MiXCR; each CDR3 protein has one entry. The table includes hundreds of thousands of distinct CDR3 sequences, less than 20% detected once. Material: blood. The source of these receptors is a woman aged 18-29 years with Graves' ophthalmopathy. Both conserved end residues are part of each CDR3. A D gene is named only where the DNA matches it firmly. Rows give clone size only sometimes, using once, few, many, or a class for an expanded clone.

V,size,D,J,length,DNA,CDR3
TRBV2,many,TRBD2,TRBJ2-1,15,TGTGCCAGCAGTGAAAGCGGGAGGGCCTACAATGAGCAGTTCTTC,CASSESGRAYNEQFF
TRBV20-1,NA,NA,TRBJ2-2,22,NA,CSATSGATYEQYFGPNTGELFF
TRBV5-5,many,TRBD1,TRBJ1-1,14,TGTGCCAGCAGCCAGGGGACAGGGTGGGCTGAAGCTTTCTTT,CASSQGTGWAEAFF
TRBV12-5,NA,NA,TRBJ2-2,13,TGTGCTAGTGGTCTGGACTCGACCGGGGAGCTGTTTTTT,CASGLDSTGELFF
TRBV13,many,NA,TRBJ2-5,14,TGTGCCAGCAGCTTATCCGGCTCCCGGGAGACCCAGTACTTC,CASSLSGSRETQYF
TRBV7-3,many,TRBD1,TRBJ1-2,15,TGTGCCAGCAGCTTAACCGGACAGGGTGGAGATGGCTACACCTTC,CASSLTGQGGDGYTF
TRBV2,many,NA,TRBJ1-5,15,TGTGCCAGCAGTGAGAAAGGGCTCAGCAATCAGCCCCAGCATTTT,CASSEKGLSNQPQHF
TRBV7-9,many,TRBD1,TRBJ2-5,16,TGTGCCAGCAGTACATCAGGGGGAGCCAACCAAGAGACCCAGTACTTC,CASSTSGGANQETQYF
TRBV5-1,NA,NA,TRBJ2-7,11,TGCGCCAGCAGCGGGGGATACGAGCAGCACTTC,CASSGGYEQHF
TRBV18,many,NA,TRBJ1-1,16,TGTGCCAGCTCACCTCCCCCCCCGGGGCGCAGGACTGAAGCTTTCTTT,CASSPPPPGRRTEAFF
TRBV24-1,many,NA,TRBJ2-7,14,TGTGCCACCAGTGGAGGGGGTAGAACCTACGAGCAGTACTTC,CATSGGGRTYEQYF
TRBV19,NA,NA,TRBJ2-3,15,TGTGCCAGTAGTATTTTGGCGGTAGACACAGATACGCAGTATTTT,CASSILAVDTDTQYF
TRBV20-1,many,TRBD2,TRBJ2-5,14,TGCAGTCCCACCTTAGCGGGAGGTGGAGAGACCCAGTACTTC,CSPTLAGGGETQYF
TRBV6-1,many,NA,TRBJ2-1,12,TGTGCCAGCAGCTACAGGGCCGTTGAGCAGTTCTTC,CASSYRAVEQFF
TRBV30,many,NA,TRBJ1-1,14,TGTGCCTGGAGTCGTGGGGAGATGAACACTGAAGCTTTCTTT,CAWSRGEMNTEAFF
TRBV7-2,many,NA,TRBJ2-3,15,TGTGCCAGCAGCGGGGGGAGGGGGCGGCCAGATACGCAGTATTTT,CASSGGRGRPDTQYF
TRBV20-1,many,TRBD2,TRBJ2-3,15,TGCAGTGCTAGCGACTCCGGGAGGGCAAAAGATACGCAGTATTTT,CSASDSGRAKDTQYF
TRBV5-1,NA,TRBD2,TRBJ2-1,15,TGCGCCAGCAGCTTGGAGAGCGGGAGTAAGGGTGAGCAGTTCTTC,CASSLESGSKGEQFF
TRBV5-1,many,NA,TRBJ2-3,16,TGCGCCAGCAGCCACAGCTGGCCTACTCGCACAGATACGCAGTATTTT,CASSHSWPTRTDTQYF
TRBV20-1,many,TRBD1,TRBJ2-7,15,TGCAGTGCTACGCCCTTGGGACAGGGGGTGTACGAGCAGTACTTC,CSATPLGQGVYEQYF